This T cell receptor beta chain was obtained from a study of blood T cell repertoires in COVID-19. Only in-frame clones appear in the TCRdb table, and some are missing; sequencing was by immunoSEQ multiplex PCR. The data show some 200,000 clones, with 70% to 90% seen just once and approximately 6.1% held by the top ten. V lost 0 bases and J 7 bases, leaving 3 bases between the germline ends. The CDR3 is 12 amino acids. Germline assignment: CDR1 MDHEN and CDR2 SYDVKM. This clone was seen once. The clonotype comes from a man older than 75 with acute or convalescent COVID-19. The sequenced sample was peripheral blood. J is TRBJ1-4 and V is TRBV28; D gene uncertain. This chain's CDR3 is CASSLWSEKLFF. The CDR3 nucleotides are TGTGCCAGCAGTTTATGGAGTGAAAAACTGTTTTTT.